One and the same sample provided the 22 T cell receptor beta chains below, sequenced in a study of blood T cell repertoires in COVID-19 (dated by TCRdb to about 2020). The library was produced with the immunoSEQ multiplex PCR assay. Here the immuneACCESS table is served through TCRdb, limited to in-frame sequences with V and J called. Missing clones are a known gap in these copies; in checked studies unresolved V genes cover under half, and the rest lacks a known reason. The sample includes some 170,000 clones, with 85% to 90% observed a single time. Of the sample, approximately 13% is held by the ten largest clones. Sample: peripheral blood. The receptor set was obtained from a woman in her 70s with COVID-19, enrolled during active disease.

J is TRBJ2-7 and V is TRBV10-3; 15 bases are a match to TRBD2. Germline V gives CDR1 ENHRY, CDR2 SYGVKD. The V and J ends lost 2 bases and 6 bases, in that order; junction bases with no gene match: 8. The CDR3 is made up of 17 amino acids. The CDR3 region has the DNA TGTGCCATCAGTGAGAGGGGACTAGCGGGAGGAGGACGCGAGCAGTACTTC. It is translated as CAISERGLAGGGREQYF.

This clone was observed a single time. CDR3 residues: CASSLSGYEQYF. DNA of the CDR3: TGTGCCAGCAGCTTATCAGGGTACGAGCAGTACTTC. This chain connects TRBV7-3 to TRBJ2-7; a weak D match, TRBD1 (5 bases). The V end lost 2 bases, the J end lost 4 bases, and 6 bases lay between the germline ends. In germline, CDR1 is SGHTA, CDR2 FQGTGA. The CDR3 loop spans 12 amino acids.

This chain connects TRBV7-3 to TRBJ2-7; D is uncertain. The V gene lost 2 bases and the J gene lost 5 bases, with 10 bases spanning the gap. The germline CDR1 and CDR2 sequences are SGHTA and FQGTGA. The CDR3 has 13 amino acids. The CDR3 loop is CASSLGRLNEQYF. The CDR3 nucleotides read TGTGCCAGCAGCTTAGGCAGGCTGAACGAGCAGTACTTC.

Written as DNA, the CDR3 is TGTGCCAGCTCACCAGGTAGTCAGGGAAACTATGGCTACACCTTC. Translating it yields CASSPGSQGNYGYTF. V and J are TRBV18 and TRBJ1-2; perhaps TRBD1 as D (5 bases). Germline V lookup: CDR1 KGHSH, CDR2 LQKENI. V was cut by 2 bases and J by 2 bases, with 12 bases left in between. CDR3 length equals 15 residues.

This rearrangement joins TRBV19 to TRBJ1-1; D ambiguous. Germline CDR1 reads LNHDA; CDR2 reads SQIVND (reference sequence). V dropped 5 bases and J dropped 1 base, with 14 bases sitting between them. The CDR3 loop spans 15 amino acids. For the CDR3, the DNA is TGTGCCAGTAGTGCCGAGGCGGCGGCGAACACTGAAGCTTTCTTT. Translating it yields CASSAEAAANTEAFF.

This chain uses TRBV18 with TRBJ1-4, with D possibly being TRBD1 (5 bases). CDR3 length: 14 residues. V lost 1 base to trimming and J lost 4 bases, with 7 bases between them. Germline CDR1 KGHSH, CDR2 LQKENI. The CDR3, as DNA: TGTGCCAGCTCACCACGACAGAATAATGAAAAACTGTTTTTT. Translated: CASSPRQNNEKLFF.

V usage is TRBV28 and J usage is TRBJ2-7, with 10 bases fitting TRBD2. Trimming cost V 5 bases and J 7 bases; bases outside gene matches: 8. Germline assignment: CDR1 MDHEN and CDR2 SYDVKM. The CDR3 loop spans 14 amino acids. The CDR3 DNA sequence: TGTGCCAGCAGTCCCGGGACTAGCGAGCGTGAGCAGTACTTC. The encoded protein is CASSPGTSEREQYF.

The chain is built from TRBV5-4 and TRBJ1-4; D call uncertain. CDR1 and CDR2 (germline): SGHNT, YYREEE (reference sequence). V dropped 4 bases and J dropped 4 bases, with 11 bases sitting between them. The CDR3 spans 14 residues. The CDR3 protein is CASSPDISNEKLFF. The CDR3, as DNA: TGTGCCAGCAGCCCAGACATTAGTAATGAAAAACTGTTTTTT.

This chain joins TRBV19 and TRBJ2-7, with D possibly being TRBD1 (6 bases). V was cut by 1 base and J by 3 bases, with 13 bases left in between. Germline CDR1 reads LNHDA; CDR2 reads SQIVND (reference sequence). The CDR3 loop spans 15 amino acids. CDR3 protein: CASSIGLRGDYEQYF. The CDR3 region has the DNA TGTGCCAGTAGTATAGGGCTCAGGGGAGACTACGAGCAGTACTTC.

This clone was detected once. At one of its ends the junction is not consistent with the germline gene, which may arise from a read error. The CDR3 here is CASRIAGGPNNEQFF. CDR3 nucleotides: TGTGCCAGTAGAATAGCGGGAGGCCCTAACAATGAGCAGTTCTTC. The rearrangement uses TRBV19 and TRBJ2-1, with 10 bases identical to TRBD2. The CDR3 has 15 residues. Germline V gene sequence: CDR1 LNHDA, CDR2 SQIVND (reference sequence).

The CDR3 region has the DNA TGTGCCAGCAGTTACTCTTGGGGGCCCACCTACGAGCAGTACTTC. Its translation: CASSYSWGPTYEQYF. This rearrangement joins TRBV6-5 to TRBJ2-7; tentatively, D is TRBD1 (6 bases). Per the germline V gene, CDR1 is MNHEY and CDR2 is SVGAGI. V was shortened by 0 bases and J by 2 bases, with 11 bases between the two germline ends. There are 15 residues in the CDR3.

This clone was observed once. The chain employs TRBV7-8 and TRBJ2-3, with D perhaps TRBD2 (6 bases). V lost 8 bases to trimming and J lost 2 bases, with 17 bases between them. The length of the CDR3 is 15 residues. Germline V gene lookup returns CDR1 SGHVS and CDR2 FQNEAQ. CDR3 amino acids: CASLGLPLTTDTQYF. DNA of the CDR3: TGTGCCAGCTTGGGACTTCCCCTAACCACAGATACGCAGTATTTT.

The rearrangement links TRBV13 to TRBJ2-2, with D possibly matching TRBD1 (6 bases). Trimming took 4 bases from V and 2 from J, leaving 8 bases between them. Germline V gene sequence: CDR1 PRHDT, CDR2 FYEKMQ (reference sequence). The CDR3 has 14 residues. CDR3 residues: CASSSQGNTGELFF. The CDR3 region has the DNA TGTGCCAGCAGCTCACAGGGAAACACCGGGGAGCTGTTTTTT.

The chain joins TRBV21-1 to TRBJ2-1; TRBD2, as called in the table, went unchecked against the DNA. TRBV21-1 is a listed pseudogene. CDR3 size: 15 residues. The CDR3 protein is CASTHSGRDYNEQFF. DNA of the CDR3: TGTGCCAGCACGCATAGCGGGAGGGACTACAATGAGCAGTTCTTC.

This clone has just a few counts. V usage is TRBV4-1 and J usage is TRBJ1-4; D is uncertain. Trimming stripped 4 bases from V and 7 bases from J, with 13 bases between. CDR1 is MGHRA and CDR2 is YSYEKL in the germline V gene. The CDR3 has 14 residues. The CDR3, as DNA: TGCGCCAGCAGCCTCAAAGTGGGGAGTGAAAAACTGTTTTTT. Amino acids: CASSLKVGSEKLFF.

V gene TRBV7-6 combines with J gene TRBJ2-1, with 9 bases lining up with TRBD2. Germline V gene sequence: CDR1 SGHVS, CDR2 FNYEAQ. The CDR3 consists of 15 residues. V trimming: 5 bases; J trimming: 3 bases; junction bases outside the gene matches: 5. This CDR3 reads CASSRSGSIYNEQFF. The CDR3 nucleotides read TGTGCCAGCAGCCGTAGCGGGAGCATCTACAATGAGCAGTTCTTC.

The CDR3 spells CASTLLENEKLFF. CDR3 in DNA: TGTGCCAGCACCCTACTGGAGAATGAAAAACTGTTTTTT. V and J are TRBV5-5 and TRBJ1-4; D is ambiguous. The CDR3 consists of 13 residues. V was pared by 6 bases and J by 5 bases, with 11 bases between. Per germline, CDR1 SGHKS and CDR2 YYEKEE (reference sequence).

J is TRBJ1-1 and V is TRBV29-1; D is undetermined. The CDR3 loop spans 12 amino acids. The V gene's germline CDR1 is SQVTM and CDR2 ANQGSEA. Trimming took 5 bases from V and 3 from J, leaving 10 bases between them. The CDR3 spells CSVRERYTEAFF. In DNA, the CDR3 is TGCAGCGTTAGAGAACGGTACACTGAAGCTTTCTTT.

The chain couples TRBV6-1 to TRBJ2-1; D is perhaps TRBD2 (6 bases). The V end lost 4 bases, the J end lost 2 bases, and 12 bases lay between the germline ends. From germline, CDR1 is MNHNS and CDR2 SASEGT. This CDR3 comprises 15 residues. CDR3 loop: CASSVGTGAYNEQFF. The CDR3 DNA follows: TGTGCCAGCAGTGTCGGGACTGGAGCCTACAATGAGCAGTTCTTC.

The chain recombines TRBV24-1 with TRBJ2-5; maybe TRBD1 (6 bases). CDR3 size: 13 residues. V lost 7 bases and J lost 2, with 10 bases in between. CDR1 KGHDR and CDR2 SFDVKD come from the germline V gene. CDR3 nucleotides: TGTGCCACCAGCCGAGGGGGACAAGAGACCCAGTACTTC. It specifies CATSRGGQETQYF.

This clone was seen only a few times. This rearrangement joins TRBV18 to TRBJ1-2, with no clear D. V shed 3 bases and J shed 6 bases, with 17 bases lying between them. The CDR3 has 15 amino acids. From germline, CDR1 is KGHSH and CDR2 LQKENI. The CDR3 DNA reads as TGTGCCAGCTCACCTAGCACTGGGGAGCGGCATGGCTACACCTTC. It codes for CASSPSTGERHGYTF.

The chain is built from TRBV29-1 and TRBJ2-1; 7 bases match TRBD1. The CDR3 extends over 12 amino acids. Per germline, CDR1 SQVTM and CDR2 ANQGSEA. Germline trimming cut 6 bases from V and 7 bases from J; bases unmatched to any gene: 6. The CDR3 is CSVGPGGNEQFF. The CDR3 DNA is TGCAGCGTCGGCCCAGGGGGAAATGAGCAGTTCTTC.